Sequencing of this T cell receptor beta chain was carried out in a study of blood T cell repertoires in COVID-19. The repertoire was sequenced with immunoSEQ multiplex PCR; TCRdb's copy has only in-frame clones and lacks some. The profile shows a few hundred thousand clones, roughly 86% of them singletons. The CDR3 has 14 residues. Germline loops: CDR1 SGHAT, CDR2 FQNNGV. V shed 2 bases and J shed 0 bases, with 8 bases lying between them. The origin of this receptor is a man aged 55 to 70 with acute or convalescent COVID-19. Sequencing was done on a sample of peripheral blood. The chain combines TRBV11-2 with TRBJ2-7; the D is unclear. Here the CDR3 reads CASSLPGFSYEQYF. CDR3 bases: TGTGCCAGCAGCTTACCAGGCTTCTCCTACGAGCAGTACTTC.